This T cell receptor (beta chain) was identified in a study of shared clonotypes between healthy human individuals. The study, taken as a whole, reports: With a handful of donors compared, roughly 4.9% of naive CD4 clonotypes were shared.

A note on this clone: Its target is not known.

The CDR3 sequence is 14 residues long. Germline CDR1 reads MNHEY; CDR2 reads SVGAGI. After removal of 5 bases from V and 2 bases from J, the junction contained 5 bases not matched to a gene. TCRdb's copy holds only in-frame clones and misses some; the assay was immunoSEQ multiplex PCR. The data hold approximately 1,500,000 clones, with approximately 98% observed a single time. V gene TRBV6-5 combines with J gene TRBJ2-7; TRBD2 matches 8 bases. The sequencing input was naive CD4+ T cells sorted from blood. Subset: CD45RA+ positively selected. The sequence was obtained from a man younger than 45 in good health. CDR3 DNA sequence: TGTGCCAGCAGTATAGCGGGACGGACCTACGAGCAGTACTTC. This codes for CASSIAGRTYEQYF.